Below are 5 T cell receptor beta chains sequenced from a single sample in a study of cytomegalovirus exposure and HLA in healthy donors. The PCR used 60 Vbeta and 13 Jbeta primers. Using immunoSEQ multiplex PCR, the repertoire was profiled, and TCRdb retains in-frame clones only, with some absent. The repertoire includes approximately 180,000 clones, roughly 70% of them detected once, and 1.8% sits in the top ten. Source material: PBMCs. Receptor source: a woman in her twenties or thirties in good health and CMV-seronegative.

V gene TRBV18 combines with J gene TRBJ1-2; 7 bases match TRBD1. CDR3 size: 15 residues. Per the germline V gene, CDR1 is KGHSH and CDR2 is LQKENI. V dropped 2 bases and J dropped 6; count of bases not matched to a gene: 9. CDR3 in DNA: TGTGCCAGCTCACCAAAGCAGGGACAGAGGGATGGCTACACCTTC. This gives the protein CASSPKQGQRDGYTF.

This clone was seen a few times. The V and J genes are TRBV15 and TRBJ2-7; unclear D gene. In germline, CDR1 is LNHNV, CDR2 YYDKDF (reference sequence). V lost 3 bases to trimming and J lost 4 bases, with 4 bases between them. The CDR3 totals 11 residues. CDR3 protein: CATSSRYEQYF. CDR3 bases: TGTGCCACCAGCAGCCGGTACGAGCAGTACTTC.

The gene calls are TRBV30 and TRBJ1-6; 10 bases align to TRBD1. Germline trimming cut 8 bases from V and 8 bases from J; bases unmatched to any gene: 9. The CDR3 length is 14 residues. In germline, CDR1 is GTSNPN, CDR2 SVGIG (reference sequence). Here the CDR3 reads CATDRGGGDSPLHF. CDR3 bases: TGTGCCACGGACAGGGGGGGAGGTGATTCACCCCTCCACTTT.

The chain carries TRBV6-5 and TRBJ1-1; 9 bases agree with TRBD1. V dropped 6 bases and J dropped 7; count of bases not matched to a gene: 6. CDR3 length: 13 amino acids. Germline values: CDR1 MNHEY, CDR2 SVGAGI. CDR3 protein: CASRRTGVIEAFF. The CDR3 DNA sequence: TGTGCCAGCAGGCGGACAGGGGTAATTGAAGCTTTCTTT.

This clone appeared a few times. The chain uses TRBV7-8 and TRBJ1-5; D may be TRBD1 (6 bases). Germline CDR1 and CDR2: SGHVS and FQNEAQ. Trimming stripped 4 bases from V and 4 bases from J, with 14 bases between. This CDR3 is built from 15 residues. In DNA form, the CDR3 reads TGTGCCAGCAGCTCCTACTCGGACAGAAATCAGCCCCAGCATTTT. This gives the protein CASSSYSDRNQPQHF.